A selection of T cell receptor beta chains follows, all from one sample in a study of blood T cell repertoires in COVID-19. Data came from immunoSEQ multiplex PCR; TCRdb stores just in-frame clones and leaves some out. Among 250,000 to 300,000 clones listed, 75% to 90% were seen once. The specimen sequenced was peripheral blood. These receptors all come from a woman in her forties or fifties who had recovered from COVID-19. Each CDR3 is given with its conserved first and last residue. Each record gives: clone size, V gene, J gene, CDR3 protein. The size entry is marked missing in some rows and otherwise reads once, few, many or a size class.

size: -
V: TRBV5-1
J: TRBJ2-3
CDR3: CASSFSVPTDTQYF

size: -
V: TRBV29-1
J: TRBJ1-4
CDR3: CSARGGTRGKLFF

size: -
V: TRBV18
J: TRBJ1-1
CDR3: CASSPLGEAEAFF

size: -
V: TRBV5-4
J: TRBJ1-1
CDR3: CASSLGGYGTEAFF

size: -
V: TRBV28
J: TRBJ2-1
CDR3: CASSLLAGVLEQFF

size: -
V: TRBV9
J: TRBJ2-6
CDR3: CASSVDKLWGDWPSGANVLTF

size: -
V: TRBV5-1
J: TRBJ2-7
CDR3: CASSWGGAVTYEQYF

size: -
V: TRBV30
J: TRBJ2-7
CDR3: CAWSKGAYEQYF

size: -
V: TRBV4-3
J: TRBJ2-7
CDR3: CASSRRVADSKQYF

size: few
V: TRBV5-1
J: TRBJ2-1
CDR3: CASSLADNEQFF

size: -
V: TRBV28
J: TRBJ1-5
CDR3: CASSWALGDQPQHF

size: -
V: TRBV4-2
J: TRBJ2-2
CDR3: CASSQGGTGGVGELFF

size: -
V: TRBV11-1
J: TRBJ1-1
CDR3: CASSHAGTRQGEAFF

size: -
V: TRBV2
J: TRBJ1-2
CDR3: CASSERGRSNYGYTF

size: -
V: TRBV5-6
J: TRBJ1-6
CDR3: CASSLWNREDSPLHF

size: -
V: TRBV12-5
J: TRBJ1-1
CDR3: CASGLKGTDTEAFF

size: -
V: TRBV11-2
J: TRBJ2-3
CDR3: CASSLEVTSLYTQYF